The T cell receptor beta chain described here comes from a study of blood T cell repertoires in COVID-19. Study background: COVID-19 samples, acute and convalescent, were from the United States, Italy and Spain. The analysed material was cDNA or gDNA that came from T cells, B-cell-depleted T cells, or PBMCs.

Sequencing was performed with immunoSEQ multiplex PCR; in TCRdb, only in-frame clones are kept and a portion is missing. The sample yields 200,000 to 250,000 clones, approximately 86% seen once. Ages ranged from about 18 to 100 years, with residence in about two dozen US areas. The TCR sequence derives from a woman aged 30 to 39 with acute COVID-19. The sample was PBMCs or T cells enriched from blood (not recorded which).

DNA for the CDR3: TGTGCCAGCAGTTTCGGTGCCAATGAGCAGTTCTTC. Translation gives CASSFGANEQFF. This chain links TRBV28 with TRBJ2-1; D uncertain. Between the trimmed V and J ends, which lost 3 bases and 6 bases, there was a span of 6 bases. CDR3 length: 12 residues. CDR1 is MDHEN, CDR2 SYDVKM, per germline.